This T cell receptor beta chain was identified during a study of shared clonotypes between healthy human individuals. Overall study context: For every donor, three CD4 naive, three CD4 memory, two CD8 naive and one CD8 memory plates were used. Study observations and caveats: Naive CD4 clonotypes were shared across several donors at about 5.3%. As a rule, naive subsets had a larger estimated richness than memory subsets.

CD8 cells regarded as naive lacked CD45RO, were positively chosen for CCR7, and omitted terminally differentiated effector memory CD45RA+ cells. To note about this clone: What it recognizes is unknown.

Assay used: immunoSEQ multiplex PCR; TCRdb lists only in-frame clones, some missing. The table shows hundreds of thousands of clones, with approximately 96% occurring only once. V lost 5 bases and J lost 1, with 17 bases in between. This CDR3 comprises 16 residues. Germline V CDR1 and CDR2: SGHDN, FVKESK. The origin of this receptor is a woman aged 25 to 39 in good health. The gene calls are TRBV14 and TRBJ2-5; unclear D gene. The sequenced sample was naive CD8+ T cells sorted from blood. In DNA, the CDR3 is TGTGCCAGCAGCACCCGTCAGACCGACACCCAAGAGACCCAGTACTTC. Its translation: CASSTRQTDTQETQYF.